Listed here is a single T cell receptor beta chain. Its specific antigen is unknown. No per-base quality is available; no much larger clone lies one base away. This sample is drawn from a study of T cell repertoires in cytomegalovirus infection (dated by TCRdb to about 2019). With regard to the full study: Because public TCR beta signatures pointed to carriage of CMV infection together with the matching HLA type, the HLA type of each donor mattered for the analysis. Overall study results and their limits: The ex vivo response was dominated by HLA-C-restricted CMV-specific TCR beta clonotypes, and the single most frequent clonotype in two of eight donors was supplied by these HLA-C-restricted clonotypes. Carriers of CMV infection plus the relevant HLA type were discriminated by the cumulative frequency of public TCR beta family members in the study cohort and in an independent roughly 380-donor cohort.

In the germline V gene, CDR1 corresponds to SQVTM and CDR2 to ANQGSEA. Clipping removes 0 bases from V and 2 bases from J, with 5 as the unmatched junction base count. The CDR3 has 15 amino acids, counting the end cysteine and phenylalanine. Just CDR3 DNA is preserved here, 45 bases in frame from base 1. The sequencing machine was an Illumina HiSeq 1500. TCRdb reprocessing: public reads trimmed at Q25 with fastp, clones called with MiXCR, in-frame beta chains kept. Every CDR3 protein is listed once, alongside the most common genes and DNA of its rows. This sample holds 200,000 to 300,000 distinct CDR3 sequences; around an eighth were observed only once. Clones ranked in the top ten supply about 1.5% of the sample.

The sequence was collected from a human donor in good health (CMV status not recorded). Some clones in this sample may be carry-over from other donors' samples. Recombination connected TRBV29-1 to TRBJ2-7; the central 9 bases match TRBD2. The sample comprised PBMCs. The CDR3 amino acid sequence is: CSVEERAGGTYEQYF. Here is the DNA: TGCAGCGTTGAAGAGCGAGCGGGAGGAACCTACGAGCAGTACTTC.